Below are 17 T cell receptor beta chains sequenced from a single sample in a study of shared clonotypes between healthy human individuals. TCRdb's table, derived via immunoSEQ multiplex PCR, lists solely in-frame clones and lacks some. The repertoire holds approximately 980,000 clones, with 60% to 85% as singletons. The sample was memory CD4+ T cells sorted from blood. Subset described: CD45RA-negative fraction. These TCRs come from a man between 18 and 35 years old in good health.

V is TRBV6-1 and J is TRBJ1-2; possibly TRBD1 for D (6 bases). The V and J ends lost 7 bases and 1 base respectively, with 13 bases between them. CDR1 MNHNS and CDR2 SASEGT come from the germline V gene. This CDR3 contains 14 residues. CDR3 sequence (DNA): TGTGCCAGCATGATAGGGGGAGTTAACTATGGCTACACCTTC. This encodes CASMIGGVNYGYTF.

A remark on this clone: At the DNA level, this CDR3 is encoded by other sequences in the same sample as well. The rearrangement uses TRBV9 and TRBJ2-3; D may be TRBD1 or TRBD2 (5 bases each). Germline V gene data show CDR1 as SGDLS and CDR2 as YYNGEE. V lost 2 bases to trimming and J lost 1 base, with 8 bases between them. This CDR3 is 14 amino acids long. CDR3 region: CASSVGTGTDTQYF. Written as DNA, the CDR3 is TGTGCCAGCAGCGTCGGGACCGGCACAGATACGCAGTATTTT.

This clone was recorded many times. The same CDR3 also results from other DNA sequences found in this sample. The rearrangement joins TRBV2 to TRBJ2-7; TRBD1 matches at 7 bases. The CDR3 is 14 amino acids. Germline CDR1 is SNHLY and CDR2 is FYNNEI. The ends lost 6 bases at V and 0 bases at J; junction bases unmatched: 5. As DNA, the CDR3 is TGTGCCAGCAGAGGGACAGTCAGCTCCTACGAGCAGTACTTC. Translation: CASRGTVSSYEQYF.

The V call is TRBV5-4, the J call TRBJ2-3; D unresolved. The CDR3 runs to 13 residues. Germline V gene sequence: CDR1 SGHNT, CDR2 YYREEE (reference sequence). V gave up 0 bases and J gave up 0 bases, with 2 bases separating them. DNA of the CDR3: TGTGCCAGCAGCTTGGTCAGCACAGATACGCAGTATTTT. The encoded protein is CASSLVSTDTQYF.

The genes are TRBV2 and TRBJ1-5, with TRBD1 matching 8 bases. This CDR3 is 15 amino acids long. Per the germline V gene, CDR1 is SNHLY and CDR2 is FYNNEI. The ends lost 6 bases at V and 2 bases at J; junction bases unmatched: 6. This CDR3 reads CASRPTGGGNQPQHF. In DNA, the CDR3 is TGTGCCAGCAGACCAACAGGGGGAGGCAATCAGCCCCAGCATTTT.

The CDR3 region is CAWSGERVGIQYF. The CDR3 nucleotides are TGTGCCTGGAGTGGGGAGCGGGTGGGCATTCAGTACTTC. The chain combines TRBV30 with TRBJ2-4, with D maybe TRBD2 (6 bases). Germline CDR1 and CDR2: GTSNPN and SVGIG (reference sequence). The CDR3 runs to 13 residues. V lost 1 base and J lost 9, with 13 bases in between.

This clone was seen a few times. This chain connects TRBV27 to TRBJ1-6, with 7 bases that match TRBD1. The CDR3 has 13 residues. Germline CDR1 is MNHEY and CDR2 is SMNVEV (reference sequence). V was clipped by 6 bases and J by 6 bases; unmatched bases: 2. CDR3 amino acids: CASSEGANSPLHF. CDR3 bases: TGTGCCAGCAGCGAGGGGGCTAATTCACCCCTCCACTTT.

This clone was seen more than once but under ten times. Other DNA sequences in the same sample also yield this CDR3. In DNA, the CDR3 is TGTGCCTGGAGTGGGGGAATCCAAGAGACCCAGTACTTC. Amino acids: CAWSGGIQETQYF. This rearrangement joins TRBV30 to TRBJ2-5; D unresolved. Looked up from germline, CDR1 is GTSNPN and CDR2 is SVGIG (reference sequence). V lost 1 base and J 1 base, leaving 7 bases between the germline ends. The CDR3 sequence is 13 residues long.

This clone was counted once. The junction shows a germline mismatch at one end, possibly a read error. V usage is TRBV7-7 and J usage is TRBJ2-5; D call uncertain. The length of the CDR3 is 14 residues. From germline, CDR1 is SSHAT and CDR2 FNYEAQ (reference sequence). In DNA, the CDR3 is TGTGCTAGCAGCTCGAGCTTCAAGGAAGAGACCCAGTACTTC. It translates to CASSSSFKEETQYF.

This rearrangement joins TRBV27 to TRBJ1-6; 9 positions match TRBD1. V was pared by 10 bases and J by 8 bases, with 9 bases of the junction left unmatched. Per germline, CDR1 MNHEY and CDR2 SMNVEV (reference sequence). The CDR3 covers 14 residues. The CDR3 sequence is CATRKGQGYSPLHF. The DNA of the CDR3 is TGTGCCACCCGTAAGGGACAGGGTTATTCACCCCTCCACTTT.

This rearrangement joins TRBV30 to TRBJ2-7, with D possibly TRBD1 on 5 matching bases. The germline gives CDR1 GTSNPN, CDR2 SVGIG (reference sequence). The CDR3 loop spans 13 amino acids. The V end was cut by 2 bases, the J end by 2 bases, with 10 bases between. CDR3 sequence: CAWSRQGTYEQYF. CDR3 nucleotide sequence: TGTGCCTGGAGTAGGCAGGGTACCTACGAGCAGTACTTC.

V is TRBV5-1 and J is TRBJ1-2; the D is unclear. Trimming pared 4 bases from V and 4 bases from J, leaving 14 bases between. The length of the CDR3 is 14 residues. The germline CDR1 and CDR2 sequences are SGHRS and YFSETQ. Here the CDR3 DNA reads TGCGCCAGCAGCGCAAATTTCAACAGCTATGGCTACACCTTC. Translation gives CASSANFNSYGYTF.

The J gene is TRBJ1-2, the V gene TRBV19; a possible D gene is TRBD1 (5 bases). V lost 1 base and J 2 bases, leaving 11 bases between the germline ends. The CDR3 contains 15 residues. Germline assignment: CDR1 LNHDA and CDR2 SQIVND (reference sequence). Here the CDR3 DNA reads TGTGCCAGTAGTATAGGGGACTTTGGCAACTATGGCTACACCTTC. Its translation: CASSIGDFGNYGYTF.

The genes are TRBV6-5 and TRBJ2-2; 10 nucleotides line up with TRBD2. Trimming took 0 bases from V and 9 from J; bases not matched to a gene: 4. Germline V gene data show CDR1 as MNHEY and CDR2 as SVGAGI. The CDR3 runs to 15 residues. CDR3 DNA sequence: TGTGCCAGCAGTTACTCGTCTAGCGGGGGACGGGAGCTGTTTTTT. Translation: CASSYSSSGGRELFF.

This clone was seen a few times. This chain connects TRBV20-1 to TRBJ1-2, with 9 bases identical to TRBD1. The germline CDR1 and CDR2 sequences are DFQATT and SNEGSKA (reference sequence). Germline trimming cut 6 bases from V and 5 bases from J; bases unmatched to any gene: 1. The CDR3 is 11 residues long. Here the CDR3 DNA reads TGCAGTGCAGGGACAGGGTATGGCTACACCTTC. Translating gives CSAGTGYGYTF.

The rearrangement joins TRBV7-8 to TRBJ2-5; the D gene could be TRBD1 or TRBD2 (8 bases each). The CDR3 loop spans 15 amino acids. V was cut by 4 bases and J by 5 bases, with 17 bases left in between. The germline gives CDR1 SGHVS, CDR2 FQNEAQ. This chain's CDR3 is CASSYGQGGRETQYF. As DNA, the CDR3 is TGTGCCAGCAGCTACGGACAGGGCGGGAGGGAGACCCAGTACTTC.

The genes are TRBV30 and TRBJ1-5; 12 bases are a match to TRBD1. Germline V gene sequence: CDR1 GTSNPN, CDR2 SVGIG (reference sequence). This CDR3 has 16 residues. Trimming removed 1 base from V and 4 bases from J; junction bases left unmatched: 5. CDR3 amino acids: CAWSGDRGLFNQPQHF. The CDR3 nucleotides are TGTGCCTGGAGTGGGGACAGGGGGCTCTTTAATCAGCCCCAGCATTTT.